The T cell receptor (beta chain) under discussion was sequenced for a study of blood T cell repertoires in COVID-19. In the study overall: The origin of the acute and convalescent COVID-19 samples was the United States, Italy and Spain. T cells, B-cell-depleted T cells, or PBMCs supplied cDNA or gDNA.

The CDR3 is 13 amino acids. Germline V gene sequence: CDR1 SEHNR, CDR2 FQNEAQ (reference sequence). Trimming left V 2 bases short and J 8 bases short, with 10 bases between. In the original processing: Amplification of reference gene primers provided the estimated nucleated cell counts. The table came from immunoSEQ multiplex PCR; TCRdb's copy has only in-frame clones and leaves some out. From that table come the V and J calls and clone size; the DNA was used to work out D and trimming. The repertoire holds some 100,000 clones, with approximately 92% as singletons. The material sequenced was peripheral blood. The chain carries TRBV7-9 and TRBJ2-1, with D uncertain. This sequence was found in a man aged 50-60 years with active COVID-19. The CDR3 sequence is CASSLYGAYEQFF. The CDR3 nucleotides are TGTGCCAGCAGCTTATATGGAGCGTATGAGCAGTTCTTC.